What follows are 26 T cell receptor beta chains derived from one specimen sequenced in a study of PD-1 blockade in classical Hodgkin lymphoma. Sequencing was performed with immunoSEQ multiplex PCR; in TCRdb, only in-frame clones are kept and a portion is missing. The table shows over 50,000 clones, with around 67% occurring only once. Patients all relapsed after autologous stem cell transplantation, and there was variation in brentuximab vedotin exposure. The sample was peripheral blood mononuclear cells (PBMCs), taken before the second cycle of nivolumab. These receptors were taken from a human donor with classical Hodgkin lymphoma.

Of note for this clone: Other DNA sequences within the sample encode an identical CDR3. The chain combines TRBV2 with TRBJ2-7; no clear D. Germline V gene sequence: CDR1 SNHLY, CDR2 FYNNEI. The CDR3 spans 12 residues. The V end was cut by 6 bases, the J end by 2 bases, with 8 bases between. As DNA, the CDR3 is TGTGCCAGCAGGGCAGAAGCCTACGAGCAGTACTTC. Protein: CASRAEAYEQYF.

The CDR3 loop reads CAWNSASAYNEQFF. CDR3 nucleotide sequence: TGTGCCTGGAATTCGGCTAGCGCCTACAATGAGCAGTTCTTC. The chain combines TRBV30 with TRBJ2-1; D might be TRBD2 (6 bases). The CDR3 loop spans 14 amino acids. The germline V and J ends were trimmed by 4 bases and 2 bases, with 12 bases remaining between them. Germline lookup yields CDR1 GTSNPN and CDR2 SVGIG (reference sequence).

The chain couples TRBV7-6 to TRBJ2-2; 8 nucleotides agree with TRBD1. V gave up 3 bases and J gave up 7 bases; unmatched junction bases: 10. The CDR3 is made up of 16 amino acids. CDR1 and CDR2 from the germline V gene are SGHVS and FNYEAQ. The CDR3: CASSFWTGRMSGELFF. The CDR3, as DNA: TGTGCCAGCAGCTTCTGGACAGGGCGAATGAGCGGGGAGCTGTTTTTT. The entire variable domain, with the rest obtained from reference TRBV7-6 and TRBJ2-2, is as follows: GAGVSQSPRYKVTKRGQDVALRCDPISGHVSLYWYRQALGQGPEFLTYFNYEAQQDKSGLPNDRFSAERPEGSISTLTIQRTEQRDSAMYRCASSFWTGRMSGELFFGEGSRLTVL.

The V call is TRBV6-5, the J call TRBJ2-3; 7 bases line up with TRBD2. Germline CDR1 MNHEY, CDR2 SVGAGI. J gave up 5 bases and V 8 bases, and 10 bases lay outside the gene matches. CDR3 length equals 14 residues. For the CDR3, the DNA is TGTGCCAGCGGGGGGGTCCAGGGATTAGATACGCAGTATTTT. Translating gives CASGGVQGLDTQYF.

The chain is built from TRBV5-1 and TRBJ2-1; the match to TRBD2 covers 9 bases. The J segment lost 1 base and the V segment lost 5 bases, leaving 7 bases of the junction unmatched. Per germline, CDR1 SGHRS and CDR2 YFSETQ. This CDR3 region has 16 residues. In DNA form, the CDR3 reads TGCGCCAGCAGTTCTAATCTAGCGGGATCCTACAATGAGCAGTTCTTC. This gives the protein CASSSNLAGSYNEQFF.

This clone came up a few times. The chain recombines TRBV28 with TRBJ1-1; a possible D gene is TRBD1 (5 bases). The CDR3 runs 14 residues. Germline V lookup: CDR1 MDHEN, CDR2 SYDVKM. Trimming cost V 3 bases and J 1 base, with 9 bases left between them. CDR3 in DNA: TGTGCCAGCAGTTTTGGGGCAGCGAACACTGAAGCTTTCTTT. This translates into CASSFGAANTEAFF.

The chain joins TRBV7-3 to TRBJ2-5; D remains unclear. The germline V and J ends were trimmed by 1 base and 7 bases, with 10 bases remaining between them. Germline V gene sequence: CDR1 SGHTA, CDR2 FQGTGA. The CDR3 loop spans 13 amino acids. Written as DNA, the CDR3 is TGTGCCAGCAGCTTAAAAGTACCCGGGACCCAGTACTTC. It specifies CASSLKVPGTQYF.

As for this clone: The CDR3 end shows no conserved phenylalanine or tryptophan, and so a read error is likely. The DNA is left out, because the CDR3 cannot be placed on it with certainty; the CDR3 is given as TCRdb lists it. The CDR3 sequence is CASSSGTGGGGAL. This chain connects TRBV7-9 to TRBJ1-3; the table calls TRBD1, which could not be checked here. CDR1 SEHNR and CDR2 FQNEAQ come from the germline V gene (reference sequence). The CDR3 has 13 residues if both end residues are counted.

The CDR3 region is CASSLPSSYEQYF. For the CDR3, the DNA is TGTGCCAGCAGCTTACCGAGCTCCTACGAGCAGTACTTC. This rearrangement joins TRBV7-2 to TRBJ2-7; D ambiguous. V was trimmed by 2 bases and J by 0 bases, leaving 5 bases between them. The CDR3 covers 13 residues. CDR1 is SGHTA, CDR2 FQGNSA, per germline.

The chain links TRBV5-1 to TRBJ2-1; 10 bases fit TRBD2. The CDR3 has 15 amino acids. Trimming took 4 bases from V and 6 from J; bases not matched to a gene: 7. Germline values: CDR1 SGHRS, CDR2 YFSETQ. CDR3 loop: CASSPDGTSVNEQFF. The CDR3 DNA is TGCGCCAGCAGCCCGGACGGGACTAGCGTCAATGAGCAGTTCTTC.

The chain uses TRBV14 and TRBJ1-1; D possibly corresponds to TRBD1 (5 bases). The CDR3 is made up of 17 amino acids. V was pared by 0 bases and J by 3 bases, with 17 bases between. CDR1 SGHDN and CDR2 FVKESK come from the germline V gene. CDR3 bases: TGTGCCAGCAGCCAAGAAAACGTCCAGGGTTTGTACACTGAAGCTTTCTTT. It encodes CASSQENVQGLYTEAFF.

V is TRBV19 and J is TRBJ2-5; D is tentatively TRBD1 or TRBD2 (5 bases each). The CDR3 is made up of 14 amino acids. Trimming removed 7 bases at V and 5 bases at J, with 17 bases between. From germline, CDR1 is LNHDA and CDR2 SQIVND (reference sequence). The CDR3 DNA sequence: TGTGCCAGTAATAGGGGACCCTTAGGGGAGACCCAGTACTTC. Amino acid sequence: CASNRGPLGETQYF.

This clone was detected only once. CDR3 sequence (DNA): TGTGCCAGCAGCCGGCAAACAGGGTCGGAGCAGTTCTTC. Its translation: CASSRQTGSEQFF. V is TRBV4-2 and J is TRBJ2-1; a weak D match, TRBD1 (6 bases). Trimming pared 4 bases from V and 10 bases from J, leaving 14 bases between. The CDR3 sequence is 13 residues long. Germline loops: CDR1 LGHNA, CDR2 YNFKEQ.

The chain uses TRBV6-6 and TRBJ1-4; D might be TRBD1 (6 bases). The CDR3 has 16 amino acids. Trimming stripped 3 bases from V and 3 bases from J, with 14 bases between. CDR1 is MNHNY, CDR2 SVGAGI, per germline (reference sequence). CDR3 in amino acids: CASSYQGIGPNEKLFF. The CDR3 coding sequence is TGTGCCAGCAGTTATCAGGGGATCGGGCCTAATGAAAAACTGTTTTTT.

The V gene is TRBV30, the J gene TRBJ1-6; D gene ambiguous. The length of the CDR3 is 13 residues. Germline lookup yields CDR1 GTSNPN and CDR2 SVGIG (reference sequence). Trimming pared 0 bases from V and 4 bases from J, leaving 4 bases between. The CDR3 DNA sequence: TGTGCCTGGAGTGTACAATATAATTCACCCCTCCACTTT. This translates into CAWSVQYNSPLHF.

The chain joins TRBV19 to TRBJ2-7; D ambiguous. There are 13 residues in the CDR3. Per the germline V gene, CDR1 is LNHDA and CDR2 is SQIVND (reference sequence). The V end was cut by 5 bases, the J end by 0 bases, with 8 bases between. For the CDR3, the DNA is TGTGCCAGTAGTCTCCGCATCTCCTACGAGCAGTACTTC. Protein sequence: CASSLRISYEQYF.

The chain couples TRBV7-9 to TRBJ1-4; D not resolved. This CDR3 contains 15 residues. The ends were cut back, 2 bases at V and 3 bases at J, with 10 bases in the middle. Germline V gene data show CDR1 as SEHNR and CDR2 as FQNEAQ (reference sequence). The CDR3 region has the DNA TGTGCCAGCAGCTTATTACAAGGGCCTAATGAAAAACTGTTTTTT. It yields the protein CASSLLQGPNEKLFF.

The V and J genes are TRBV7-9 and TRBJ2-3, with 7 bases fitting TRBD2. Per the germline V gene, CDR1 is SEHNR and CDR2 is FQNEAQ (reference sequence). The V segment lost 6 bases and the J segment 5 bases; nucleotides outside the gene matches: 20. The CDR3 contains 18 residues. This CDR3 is CASSPREGFEVFGDTQYF. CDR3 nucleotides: TGTGCCAGCAGTCCTAGGGAGGGGTTCGAGGTTTTTGGAGATACGCAGTATTTT.

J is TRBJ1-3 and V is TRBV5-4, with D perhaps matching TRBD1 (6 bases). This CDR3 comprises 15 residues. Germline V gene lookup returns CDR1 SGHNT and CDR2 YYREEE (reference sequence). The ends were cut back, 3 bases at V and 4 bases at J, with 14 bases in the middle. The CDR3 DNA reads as TGTGCCAGCAGCTCTGGGGGGCCAGGGGGAAACACCATATATTTT. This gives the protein CASSSGGPGGNTIYF.

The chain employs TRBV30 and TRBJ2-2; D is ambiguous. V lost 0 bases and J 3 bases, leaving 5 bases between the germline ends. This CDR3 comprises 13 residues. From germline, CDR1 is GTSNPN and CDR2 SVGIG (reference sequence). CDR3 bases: TGTGCCTGGAGTGTAATAGACACCGGGGAGCTGTTTTTT. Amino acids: CAWSVIDTGELFF.

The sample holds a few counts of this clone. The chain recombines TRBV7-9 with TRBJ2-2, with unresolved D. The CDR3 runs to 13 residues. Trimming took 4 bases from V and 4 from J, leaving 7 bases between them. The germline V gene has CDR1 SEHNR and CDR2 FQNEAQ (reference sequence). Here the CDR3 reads CASSSDGTGELFF. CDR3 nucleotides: TGTGCCAGCAGCTCGGATGGCACCGGGGAGCTGTTTTTT. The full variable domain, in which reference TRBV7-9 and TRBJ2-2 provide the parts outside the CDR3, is DTGVSQNPRHKITKRGQNVTFRCDPISEHNRLYWYRQTLGQGPEFLTYFQNEAQLEKSRLLSDRFSAERPKGSFSTLEIQRTEQGDSAMYLCASSSDGTGELFFGEGSRLTVL.

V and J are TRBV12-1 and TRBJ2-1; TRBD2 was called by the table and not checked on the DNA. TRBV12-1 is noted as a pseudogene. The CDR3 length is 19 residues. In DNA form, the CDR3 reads TGTGCCAGCAGCCGACCGGTGCGGCGGGAGTTTGAGGGGGGGAATGAGCAGTTCTTC. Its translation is CASSRPVRREFEGGNEQFF.

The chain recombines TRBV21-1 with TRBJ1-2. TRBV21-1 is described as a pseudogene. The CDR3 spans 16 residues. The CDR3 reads CASSKGAGNPNYGYTF. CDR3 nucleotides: TGTGCCAGCAGCAAGGGCGCGGGCAACCCGAACTATGGCTACACCTTC.

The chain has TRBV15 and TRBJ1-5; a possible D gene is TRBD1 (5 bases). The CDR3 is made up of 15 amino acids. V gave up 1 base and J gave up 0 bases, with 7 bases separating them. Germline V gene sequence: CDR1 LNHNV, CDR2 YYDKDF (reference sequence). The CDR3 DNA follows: TGTGCCACCAGCAGAGCAGGGTATAGCAATCAGCCCCAGCATTTT. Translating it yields CATSRAGYSNQPQHF.

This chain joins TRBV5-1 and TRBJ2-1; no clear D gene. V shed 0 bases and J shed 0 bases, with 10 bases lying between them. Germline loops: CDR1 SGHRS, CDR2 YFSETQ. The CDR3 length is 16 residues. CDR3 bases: TGCGCCAGCAGCTTGGGGTCCGCCAGCTCCTACAATGAGCAGTTCTTC. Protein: CASSLGSASSYNEQFF.

This chain's CDR3 is CAWSPGRDEQYF. The CDR3 DNA is TGTGCCTGGAGTCCAGGGCGGGACGAGCAGTACTTC. The chain recombines TRBV30 with TRBJ2-7; D may correspond to TRBD1 or TRBD2 (5 bases each). Trimming left V 2 bases short and J 5 bases short, with 10 bases between. The germline CDR1 and CDR2 sequences are GTSNPN and SVGIG (reference sequence). The CDR3 consists of 12 residues.